These T cell receptor beta chains were read from a single sample in a study of shared clonotypes between healthy human individuals. Profiled with immunoSEQ multiplex PCR; TCRdb holds only in-frame clones, not every one. The sample lists just over 2,000,000 clones, approximately 95% occurring once. The sample taken for sequencing was naive CD8+ T cells sorted from blood. These TCRs come from a man aged 18 to 30 in good health. The CDR3 runs from the conserved cysteine through the conserved F or W. D genes are given only for firm matches. Only some rows state a clone size, as once, few, many or a class for expanded clones.

d_gene,abundance,v_gene,j_gene,CDR3nt,CDR3aa
-,-,TRBV27,TRBJ1-2,TGTGCCAGCAGTTTAGGAATTGATGCCTATGGCTACACCTTC,CASSLGIDAYGYTF
-,-,TRBV5-6,TRBJ2-6,TGTGCCAGCAGCTTGGTCCGCGTTTTCTCTGGGGCCAACGTCCTGACTTTC,CASSLVRVFSGANVLTF
-,-,TRBV10-3,TRBJ2-2,TGTGCCATCAGTGAAGACAGTAACACCGGGGAGCTGTTTTTT,CAISEDSNTGELFF
-,-,TRBV27,TRBJ2-3,TGTGCCAGCAGCCAGACTTCGACCTCAGATACGCAGTATTTT,CASSQTSTSDTQYF
TRBD1,-,TRBV2,TRBJ2-1,TGTGCCAGCAAAACGGACAGGGACCACCCCAACTCCTACAATGAGCAGTTCTTC,CASKTDRDHPNSYNEQFF
-,-,TRBV2,TRBJ2-1,TGTGCCAGCAGTGAAGCGTGGGACCTTTACAATGAGCAGTTCTTC,CASSEAWDLYNEQFF
-,-,TRBV19,TRBJ1-2,TGTGCCAGTAGTATAGCCCGGGACATTAATGGCTACACCTTC,CASSIARDINGYTF
-,-,TRBV9,TRBJ1-3,TGTGCCAGCAGCGTAGATACTGGGACTGGAAACACCATATATTTT,CASSVDTGTGNTIYF
TRBD1,-,TRBV7-3,TRBJ2-3,TGTGCCAGCAGCCCGGCTGGTGGACAGGGAACGAATACGCAGTATTTT,CASSPAGGQGTNTQYF
TRBD2,-,TRBV7-2,TRBJ2-7,TGTGCCAGCAGCTTAGCGGGGGGGTTATACGAGCAGTACTTC,CASSLAGGLYEQYF
TRBD1,-,TRBV7-9,TRBJ2-5,TGTGCCAGCCTCGGGACAGGGGGCCGGGAGACCCAGTACTTC,CASLGTGGRETQYF
-,-,TRBV6-5,TRBJ2-1,TGTGCCAGCAGTTACTCGTGGGGAGAGTGGCGCAATGAGCAGTTCTTC,CASSYSWGEWRNEQFF
-,-,TRBV6-5,TRBJ2-7,TGTGCCAGCAGTCCAAGGGGGGACTTTATATACGAGCAGTACTTC,CASSPRGDFIYEQYF
-,-,TRBV6-4,TRBJ2-1,TGTGCCAGCAGTGACTGGGCGGGGAAGGTAGATGAGCAGTTCTTC,CASSDWAGKVDEQFF
-,-,TRBV5-4,TRBJ2-3,TGTGCCAGCAGCTTTGGGGGTAGCCCAGATACGCAGTATTTT,CASSFGGSPDTQYF
-,-,TRBV9,TRBJ2-3,TGTGCCAGCAGCCAAGGGGGGACCTCGGGCGATACGCAGTATTTT,CASSQGGTSGDTQYF
-,-,TRBV28,TRBJ2-3,TGTGCCAGCAGTCCCCCGGAGAACGGTCTCACAGATACGCAGTATTTT,CASSPPENGLTDTQYF
-,-,TRBV10-3,TRBJ2-3,TGTGCCATCAGTGATAAAGGGGTGAGCACAGATACGCAGTATTTT,CAISDKGVSTDTQYF
TRBD1,-,TRBV7-9,TRBJ2-2,TGTGCCAGCAGACAAGCCGAGACAGGGTGGACCGGGGAGCTGTTTTTT,CASRQAETGWTGELFF
TRBD1,-,TRBV10-3,TRBJ2-7,TGTGCCATCAGTGATCCAGGGGGCTTATCCTACGAGCAGTACTTC,CAISDPGGLSYEQYF
-,-,TRBV7-6,TRBJ1-1,TGTGCCAGCAGCTTATCTCTAGCCGAGAACACTGAAGCTTTCTTT,CASSLSLAENTEAFF
TRBD1,-,TRBV13,TRBJ2-1,TGTGCCAGCAGCGGGGACAGGACTGCCTCCTACAATGAGCAGTTCTTC,CASSGDRTASYNEQFF
-,-,TRBV7-2,TRBJ2-1,TGTGCCAGCAGCTTAGGCGCCTACAATGAGCAGTTCTTC,CASSLGAYNEQFF
-,-,TRBV7-9,TRBJ2-3,TGTGCCAGCAGCGGGACTTCAACTAGCACAGATACGCAGTATTTT,CASSGTSTSTDTQYF
-,-,TRBV7-8,TRBJ2-7,TGTGCCAGCAGCCTCATCGATCGGGAGCGAGACGAGCAGTACTTC,CASSLIDRERDEQYF
TRBD2,-,TRBV6-5,TRBJ2-7,TGTGCCAGCAGCCTCGGAGGAGGGGAGGGGTACGAGCAGTACTTC,CASSLGGGEGYEQYF
-,-,TRBV9,TRBJ1-1,TGTGCCAGCAGCCCTTTCCGGGACAACGGGAACACTGAAGCTTTCTTT,CASSPFRDNGNTEAFF
-,-,TRBV5-1,TRBJ1-5,TGCGCCAGCAGCGCGGAGGGGCCCTATAGCAATCAGCCCCAGCATTTT,CASSAEGPYSNQPQHF
-,-,TRBV28,TRBJ2-7,TGTGCCAGCAGTTCCTCGAGCTACAGGGTTAGGTACGAGCAGTACTTC,CASSSSSYRVRYEQYF
-,once,TRBV15,TRBJ1-6,TGTGCCACCAGCAGAGAGGACCAGGAGTTTTCACCCCTCCACTTT,CATSREDQEFSPLHF
-,-,TRBV6-4,TRBJ2-2,TGTGCCAGCAGTGACTCTGGGGCTCATGGGGTTACCGGGGAGCTGTTTTTT,CASSDSGAHGVTGELFF
TRBD1,-,TRBV6-1,TRBJ2-7,TGTGCCAGTTCTGGGACAGGAACCTACGAGCAGTACTTC,CASSGTGTYEQYF
-,-,TRBV30,TRBJ2-7,TGTGCCTGGAGTTTGGGGACGGAACAGTACTTC,CAWSLGTEQYF
TRBD1,-,TRBV19,TRBJ2-7,TGTGCCAGTAGTATAGGACAGGGGCTAGCCTACGAGCAGTACTTC,CASSIGQGLAYEQYF
-,-,TRBV27,TRBJ1-5,TGTGCCAGCAGTTTATCCCCCAGTCAGCCCCAGCATTTT,CASSLSPSQPQHF
-,-,TRBV2,TRBJ1-6,TGTGCCAGCAGTGAAATCTACAATTCACCCCTCCACTTT,CASSEIYNSPLHF
-,-,TRBV6-1,TRBJ2-7,TGTGCCAGCAGTGAAACGGGACTGCCTTGGGACGAGCAGTACTTC,CASSETGLPWDEQYF
TRBD1,-,TRBV7-9,TRBJ1-2,TGTGCCAGCACAGGGGGAGGCTATGGCTACACCTTC,CASTGGGYGYTF
-,once,TRBV11-1,TRBJ1-4,TGTGCCAGCAGCCGGAGTGGTGAAAAACTGTTTTTT,CASSRSGEKLFF
TRBD1,-,TRBV7-9,TRBJ2-5,TGTGCCAGCAGCCTAGACAGGGCACAAGAGACCCAGTACTTC,CASSLDRAQETQYF
-,-,TRBV6-1,TRBJ2-7,TGTGCCAGCAGTGAAGAGGCAGTTTCCTACGAGCAGTACTTC,CASSEEAVSYEQYF
TRBD2,-,TRBV14,TRBJ2-7,TGTGCCAGCAGCCGGGACTACCTCCCGGGGGAGCAGTACTTC,CASSRDYLPGEQYF
-,-,TRBV20-1,TRBJ2-1,TGCAGTGTCAACGAAGGTCTGCCGTTCTTC,CSVNEGLPFF
-,-,TRBV2,TRBJ2-3,TGTGCCAGCAGTGAAGTTTCCAGCACAGATACGCAGTATTTT,CASSEVSSTDTQYF
-,-,TRBV7-2,TRBJ1-2,TGTGCCAGCAGCTTATCCCTTTGGCAGGGTGTAGGCTACACCTTC,CASSLSLWQGVGYTF
-,-,TRBV9,TRBJ2-7,TGTGCCAGCAGCGTAGACGGAAGCTCCTACGAGCAGTACTTC,CASSVDGSSYEQYF
TRBD1,-,TRBV5-6,TRBJ2-7,TGTGCCAGCAGAACAGGGGAAGACTACGAGCAGTACTTC,CASRTGEDYEQYF
TRBD2,-,TRBV2,TRBJ2-1,TGTGCCAGCAGTGTAGCGGGAGGGCCAGGTGAGCAGTTCTTC,CASSVAGGPGEQFF
TRBD1,-,TRBV7-2,TRBJ2-5,TGTGCCAGCAGCTTAGGAAGGGGGCTCGAGACCCAGTACTTC,CASSLGRGLETQYF
-,-,TRBV4-2,TRBJ2-1,TGTGCCAGCAGCCAAGGTTTCGGACTGTCCTACAATGAGCAGTTCTTC,CASSQGFGLSYNEQFF
-,-,TRBV5-6,TRBJ1-2,TGTGCCAGTTGTTGGTACCGGGACGTACTTAACTATGGCTACACCTTC,CASCWYRDVLNYGYTF
TRBD2,-,TRBV9,TRBJ2-5,TGTGCCAGCAGCGTAGAGTCTAGCGGGAAAGAGACCCAGTACTTC,CASSVESSGKETQYF